The rows below give T cell receptor beta chains drawn from one sample of a study of T-cell reconstitution after alpha-beta-depleted transplantation in children. TCRdb reprocessed the PCR reads via MiXCR and lists one record per CDR3 protein. The sample contains under 750,000 distinct CDR3 sequences, around 23% of which appear only once. This material consisted of PBMCs, mostly from graft donor cells, taken 360 days after TCRalphabeta/CD19-depleted stem cell transplant. The receptors derive from a boy under three years old who had a stem cell transplant for acute myeloid leukemia, so the T cells may come from the graft donor. Both conserved end residues are part of each CDR3. Fields, in order: V gene, D gene, clone size, J gene, CDR3 protein, CDR3 DNA. D genes are given only for firm matches. Expanded clones are given a class, and other clones once, few, many or no size at all.

>TRBV6-2/TRBV6-3|.|.|TRBJ2-5
CASRLLETQYF
TGTGCCAGCCGTCTGCTAGAGACCCAGTACTTC
>TRBV5-1|.|few|TRBJ2-7
CASSFYGQAVEQYF
TGCGCCAGCAGCTTCTATGGGCAAGCGGTCGAGCAGTACTTC
>TRBV10-2|.|few|TRBJ1-5
CASSETNRAWQPQHF
TGCGCCAGCAGTGAAACCAACAGGGCATGGCAGCCCCAGCATTTT
>TRBV4-3|.|.|TRBJ2-2
CASSQDGAATGELFF
TGCGCCAGCAGCCAAGATGGTGCGGCCACCGGGGAGCTGTTTTTT
>TRBV6-2/TRBV6-3|.|many|TRBJ2-7
CASSYSRKSYEQYF
TGTGCCAGCAGTTACTCAAGGAAATCCTACGAGCAGTACTTC
>TRBV20-1|.|.|TRBJ1-5
CSAGGGWNQPQHF
TGCAGTGCGGGTGGGGGCTGGAATCAGCCCCAGCATTTT
>TRBV24-1|.|few|TRBJ1-5
CATSAGFNQPQHF
TGTGCCACCAGTGCAGGGTTCAATCAGCCCCAGCATTTT
>TRBV4-1|TRBD2|many|TRBJ2-2
CASSQASGGPNTGELFF
TGCGCCAGCAGCCAAGCTAGCGGGGGGCCGAACACCGGGGAGCTGTTTTTT
>TRBV29-1|.|many|TRBJ1-1
CSVVRGTEAFF
TGCAGCGTTGTGCGGGGCACTGAAGCTTTCTTT
>TRBV4-2|TRBD2|few|TRBJ2-5
CASSQGLAGRETQYF
TGTGCCAGCAGCCAGGGGCTAGCGGGGAGAGAGACCCAGTACTTC
>TRBV6-4|TRBD2|few|TRBJ2-7
CATPGGYKHEQYF
TGTGCCACCCCCGGGGGGTATAAACACGAGCAGTACTTC
>TRBV13|TRBD2|once|TRBJ2-3
CASSSETSGADTQYF
TGTGCCAGCAGCTCAGAGACTAGCGGTGCAGATACGCAGTATTTT
>TRBV11-2|TRBD2|.|TRBJ2-6
CASSFPGGGISGANVLTF
TGTGCCAGCAGCTTTCCGGGGGGAGGGATCTCTGGGGCCAACGTCCTGACTTTC
>TRBV9|.|.|TRBJ2-1
CASSVEYSQNNEQFF
TGTGCCAGCAGCGTAGAGTACAGCCAGAACAATGAGCAGTTCTTC
>TRBV20-1|TRBD2|few|TRBJ2-5
CSATPGLAGETQYF
TGCAGTGCTACACCGGGACTAGCGGGGGAGACCCAGTACTTC
>TRBV4-3|.|.|TRBJ2-1
CASSQDERNEQFF
TGCGCCAGCAGCCAGGATGAACGCAATGAGCAGTTCTTC
>TRBV11-3|.|.|TRBJ2-5
CASSLTSYRGGETQYF
TGTGCCAGCAGCTTAACTAGCTACCGGGGAGGAGAGACCCAGTACTTC
>TRBV4-3|TRBD1|.|TRBJ2-2
CASSIRGQSGELFF
TGCGCCAGCAGCATTAGGGGGCAGTCCGGGGAGCTGTTTTTT
>TRBV20-1|TRBD1|many|TRBJ2-4
CSARGQGTQNIQYF
TGCAGTGCTAGGGGACAGGGGACTCAAAACATTCAGTACTTC
>TRBV12-3/TRBV12-4|TRBD1|many|TRBJ2-7
CASRPDRGDEQYF
TGTGCCAGCAGGCCTGACAGGGGGGACGAGCAGTACTTC
>TRBV6-5|TRBD1|.|TRBJ2-1
CASSYPGTGGNEQFF
TGTGCCAGCAGTTACCCTGGGACAGGGGGGAATGAGCAGTTCTTC
>TRBV11-2|.|few|TRBJ2-3
CASSSSPRSAADTQYF
TGTGCCAGCAGCTCCAGCCCCAGGTCCGCGGCAGATACGCAGTATTTT
>TRBV4-3|.|.|TRBJ2-7
CASSPFSGSSYEQYF
TGCGCCAGCAGCCCCTTCTCTGGGAGCTCCTACGAGCAGTACTTC
>TRBV18|.|.|TRBJ2-2
CASSPLGKGTGELFF
TGTGCCAGCTCACCACTGGGAAAGGGCACCGGGGAGCTGTTTTTT